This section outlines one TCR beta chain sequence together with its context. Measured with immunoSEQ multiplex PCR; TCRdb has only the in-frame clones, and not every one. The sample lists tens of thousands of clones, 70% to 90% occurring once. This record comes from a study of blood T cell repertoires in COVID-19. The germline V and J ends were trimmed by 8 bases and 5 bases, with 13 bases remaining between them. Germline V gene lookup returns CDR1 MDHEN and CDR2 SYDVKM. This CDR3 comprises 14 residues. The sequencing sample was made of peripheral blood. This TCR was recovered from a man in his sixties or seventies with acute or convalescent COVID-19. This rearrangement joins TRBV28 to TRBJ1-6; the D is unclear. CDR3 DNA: TGTGCCAGCGTTGGCGGGCAGGATAATTCACCCCTCCACTTT. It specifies CASVGGQDNSPLHF. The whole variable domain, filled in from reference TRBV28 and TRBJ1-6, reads DVKVTQSSRYLVKRTGEKVFLECVQDMDHENMFWYRQDPGLGLRLIYFSYDVKMKEKGDIPEGYSVSREKKERFSLILESASTNQTSMYLCASVGGQDNSPLHFGNGTRLTVT.